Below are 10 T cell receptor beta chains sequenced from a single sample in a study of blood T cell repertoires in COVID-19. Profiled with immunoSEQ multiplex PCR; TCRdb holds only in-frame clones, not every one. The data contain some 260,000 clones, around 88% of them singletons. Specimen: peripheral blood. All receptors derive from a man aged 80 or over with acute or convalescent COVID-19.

The CDR3: CASSPSPSGISYEQYF. The CDR3 DNA follows: TGCGCCAGCAGCCCGTCTCCTAGCGGGATCTCCTACGAGCAGTACTTC. V usage is TRBV5-1 and J usage is TRBJ2-7; 9 positions match TRBD2. The V and J ends lost 4 bases and 0 bases, in that order; junction bases with no gene match: 8. The CDR3 is 16 amino acids. Germline V gives CDR1 SGHRS, CDR2 YFSETQ.

The CDR3 sequence: CASSGGTSGSLQTQYF. The CDR3 DNA is TGTGCCAGCAGTGGGGGGACTAGCGGGAGCTTGCAGACCCAGTACTTC. This chain joins TRBV2 and TRBJ2-5; 14 nucleotides align to TRBD2. V was pared by 4 bases and J by 6 bases, with 7 bases of the junction left unmatched. Germline V CDR1 and CDR2: SNHLY, FYNNEI. The CDR3 spans 16 residues.

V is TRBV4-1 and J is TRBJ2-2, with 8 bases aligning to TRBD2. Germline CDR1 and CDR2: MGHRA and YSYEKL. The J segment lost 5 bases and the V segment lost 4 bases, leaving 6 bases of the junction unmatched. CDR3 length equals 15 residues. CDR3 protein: CASSPGGAGTGELFF. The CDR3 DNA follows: TGCGCCAGCAGCCCCGGGGGGGCGGGGACCGGGGAGCTGTTTTTT.

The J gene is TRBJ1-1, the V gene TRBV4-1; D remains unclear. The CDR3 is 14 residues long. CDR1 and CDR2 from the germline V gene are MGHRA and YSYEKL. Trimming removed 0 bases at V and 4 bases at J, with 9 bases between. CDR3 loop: CASSQDSGSTEAFF. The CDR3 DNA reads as TGCGCCAGCAGCCAAGACTCAGGATCCACTGAAGCTTTCTTT.

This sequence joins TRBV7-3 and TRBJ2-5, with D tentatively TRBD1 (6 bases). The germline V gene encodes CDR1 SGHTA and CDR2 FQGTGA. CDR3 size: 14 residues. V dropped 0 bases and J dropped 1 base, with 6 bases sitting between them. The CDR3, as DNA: TGTGCCAGCAGCTTAACAGGGGGCCAAGAGACCCAGTACTTC. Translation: CASSLTGGQETQYF.

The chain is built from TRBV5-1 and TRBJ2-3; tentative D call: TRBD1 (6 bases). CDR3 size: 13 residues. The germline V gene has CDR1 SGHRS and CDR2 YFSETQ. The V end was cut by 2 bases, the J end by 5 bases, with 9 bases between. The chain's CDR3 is CASSFTGLDTQYF. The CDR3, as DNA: TGCGCCAGCAGCTTCACAGGGCTAGATACGCAGTATTTT.

DNA of the CDR3: TGTGCCAGCAGCCGTCTCGGGGGTAGCAATCAGCCCCAGCATTTT. It codes for CASSRLGGSNQPQHF. This chain uses TRBV27 with TRBJ1-5, with D possibly TRBD1 on 5 matching bases. Trimming removed 6 bases at V and 0 bases at J, with 12 bases between. From germline, CDR1 is MNHEY and CDR2 SMNVEV (reference sequence). This CDR3 region has 15 residues.

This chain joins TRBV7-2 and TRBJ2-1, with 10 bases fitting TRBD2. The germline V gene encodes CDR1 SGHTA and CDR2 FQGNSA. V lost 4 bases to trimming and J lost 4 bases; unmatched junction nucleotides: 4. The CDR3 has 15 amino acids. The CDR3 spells CASSSQLAGYNEQFF. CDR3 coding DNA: TGTGCCAGCAGCTCACAACTAGCGGGGTACAATGAGCAGTTCTTC.

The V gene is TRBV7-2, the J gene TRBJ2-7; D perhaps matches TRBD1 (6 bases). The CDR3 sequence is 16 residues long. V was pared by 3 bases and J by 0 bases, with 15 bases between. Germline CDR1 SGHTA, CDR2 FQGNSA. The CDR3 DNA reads TGTGCCAGCAGCTTGGGGGCAGGGGTTCTCTCCTACGAGCAGTACTTC. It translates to CASSLGAGVLSYEQYF.

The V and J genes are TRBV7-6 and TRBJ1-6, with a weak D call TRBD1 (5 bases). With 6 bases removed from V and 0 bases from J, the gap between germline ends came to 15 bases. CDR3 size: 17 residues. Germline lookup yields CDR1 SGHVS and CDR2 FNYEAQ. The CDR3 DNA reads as TGTGCCAGCAGTAGCACAGGTTTTCCCTCCTATAATTCACCCCTCCACTTT. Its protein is CASSSTGFPSYNSPLHF.